The TCR beta chain described here comes from a study of blood T cells in healthy people across ages (dated by TCRdb to between 2014 and 2017). The study in broad terms: In model experiments, template switching captured about one uniquely barcoded TCR beta cDNA molecule for every two T cells. To avoid experimental bias, donors of different ages were distributed randomly across sequencing lanes. Two additional independent replicas of 1 million unique cDNA reads from the same blood draw were analyzed for two donors (one aged 18 to 30 and one aged 80 or older). The donors were split into four age groups: young (average approximately 16 years), middle-aged (about 40), aged (approximately 60) and long-lived (over 75). Age-related changes in TCR beta repertoire diversity were measured in the study by deep sequencing normalized with unique cDNA molecular identifiers. The paper's findings and limits, for the study overall: Observed TCR beta diversity correlated strongly with the percentage of naive T cells measured by flow cytometry. Because donor CMV infection status was unknown, age-related changes in expanded clonotypes were potentially confounded. Since profiling was done on bulk unsorted PBMCs, naive and antigen-experienced compartments could not be conclusively compared. Estimates of total diversity based on one million sequenced T cells were regarded as lower bounds and as underestimates. Compared with the aged group, the long-lived group had more naive CD4+ T cells, fewer expanded clones and increased TCR diversity, a pattern suggesting age selection. As age increased, observed TCR beta diversity per million T cells dropped in a roughly linear way, and a significant reduction was already evident by age 40.

The library came from 5' RACE. Instrument used: Illumina HiSeq 2500. The second PCR ran for about 7 to 11 cycles and used a J-beta primer mix along with a sample-barcoded 5' primer. A template-switch 5' adaptor carrying 12 random nucleotides introduced a unique molecular identifier onto each TCR beta cDNA molecule. At least 2.5 million CDR3-containing paired-end reads were obtained from each sample. All of the RNA was converted into first-strand cDNA using the Mint cDNA synthesis kit, with a TRBC-specific oligonucleotide serving as the primer. Following uracil-DNA glycosylase treatment, all cDNA underwent a first 18-cycle PCR with the universal primers M1SS and BC2_uni_R. As for how the authors treated the data: Normalization of each sample was performed by random selection of 1 million high-quality reads, each carrying a distinct molecular identifier. Reads with shared molecular identifiers were discarded instead of being binned into consensus sequences. MiTCR, run with a Q25 quality threshold and the strictest error-elimination algorithm, handled CDR3 identification, clonotype clustering and error correction. Lower-bound total TCR beta diversity was estimated with a nonparametric unseen species model using Euler transformation. TCRdb reprocessing: public reads trimmed at Q25 with fastp, clones called with MiXCR, in-frame beta chains kept. Every CDR3 protein is listed once, alongside the most common genes and DNA of its rows. TCRdb's processing, not the authors' own work, is the source of the V and J calls. A total of 1.5 million to 2 million distinct CDR3 sequences appear in this sample, about 50% of them only once. The ten largest clones represent over 2% of the sample.

This clonotype was picked up one time. No cognate antigen has been identified for it. Nothing much larger sits one base from this clone, and base qualities are not available. Systemically healthy Caucasian individuals from Russia, 35 to 50 in total and aged roughly 6 to 95 years, were included as donors. Roughly 9 milliliters of peripheral blood were drawn from each donor into EDTA-treated Vacutainer tubes. Ficoll-Paque density-gradient centrifugation was used to isolate PBMCs, with at least 6.5 million obtained per sample. Trizol reagent was used to extract total RNA from PBMCs, with at least 6 micrograms per sample. For every donor, flow cytometry on a PBMC aliquot measured the percentage of naive CD45RAhigh/CD27high T cells. From the germline V gene, CDR1 is MNHNS and CDR2 is SASEGT. Trimming takes 5 bases from V and 5 bases from J, and the germline ends sit 15 bases apart. From the cysteine through the phenylalanine, the CDR3 covers 15 amino acids. The CDR3 DNA has 45 bases and is translated from base 1.

The sample taken for sequencing was blood. The chain is assembled from TRBV6-1 and TRBJ2-2, with no reliable assignment of the D segment. The origin of this receptor is a woman aged 40 to 49 in good health. The CDR3 protein: CASSNVRVGTGELFF. The DNA sequence is as follows: TGTGCCAGCAGTAATGTCCGGGTTGGAACCGGGGAGCTGTTTTTT.